The T cell receptor beta chain under discussion was sequenced for a study of radiation and T cells in renal cell carcinoma. Study findings and constraints: Top tumor clonotypes rose in blood 2 weeks post-radiation, then contracted.

Profiled with immunoSEQ multiplex PCR; TCRdb holds only in-frame clones, not every one. This table has around 30,000 clones, roughly 80% appearing once. Time point denoted: blood 4 weeks post-SBRT, at nephrectomy. As for treatment: 15 Gy SBRT to primary tumor, nephrectomy 4 weeks later. Nephrectomy followed 15 Gy stereotactic body radiation by 4 weeks. Blood was sampled at baseline, 2 weeks and 4 weeks after SBRT. Remarks on this clone: Its antigen remains unknown.

The CDR3 covers 15 residues. V was cut by 4 bases and J by 0 bases, with 10 bases left in between. Per germline, CDR1 SGHRS and CDR2 YFSETQ. The TCR was taken from a man in his 60s with renal cell carcinoma. J is TRBJ2-2 and V is TRBV5-1, with a possible D match to TRBD1 (5 bases). Material: blood, obtained from a patient whose treatment included radiotherapy and nephrectomy. DNA of the CDR3: TGCGCCAGCAGCCAGGGAAGGGCGAACACCGGGGAGCTGTTTTTT. Its protein is CASSQGRANTGELFF.